These T cell receptor beta chains were read from a single sample in a study of OX40 agonist ivuxolimab in advanced cancers. This table comes from immunoSEQ multiplex PCR, and its TCRdb copy is limited to in-frame clones, with some not included. The sample has tens of thousands of clones, about 88% seen once. The input for sequencing was CD4+ or CD8+ T cells sorted from blood, taken in a trial of the OX40 agonist ivuxolimab. These receptors came from an adult with an advanced solid tumor such as melanoma, head and neck, liver or kidney cancer. Both conserved end residues are part of each CDR3. Each record gives: clone size, J gene, V gene, D gene, CDR3 DNA, CDR3 protein. A D gene is named only where the DNA matches it firmly. For some rows the clone size is stated as once, few or many, or as a class when expanded; others skip it.

>once|TRBJ2-2|TRBV5-1|-
TGCGCCAGCAGCTTGGAGTTGGACACCGGGGAGCTGTTTTTT
CASSLELDTGELFF
>-|TRBJ2-1|TRBV7-6|TRBD2
TGTGCCAGCAGCTTAGGGACTAGCGGGACCTACAATGAGCAGTTCTTC
CASSLGTSGTYNEQFF
>-|TRBJ2-1|TRBV19|-
TGTGCCAGTACCCCCCTAGGCGGAACCTACAATGAGCAGTTCTTC
CASTPLGGTYNEQFF
>-|TRBJ1-5|TRBV7-9|-
TGTGCCAGCACAATGGGGGGACAGCCCCAGCATTTT
CASTMGGQPQHF
>-|TRBJ1-2|TRBV20-1|-
TGCAGTGCTCAGAACTATGGCTACACCTTC
CSAQNYGYTF
>-|TRBJ1-5|TRBV11-2|-
TGTGCCAGCAGCTTAGTCGGGGGTCTGCAGCCCCAGCATTTT
CASSLVGGLQPQHF
>-|TRBJ2-5|TRBV10-3|TRBD1
TGTGCCATCAGCCCCGGGACAGGGGAAGAGACCCAGTACTTC
CAISPGTGEETQYF
>-|TRBJ1-4|TRBV4-1|-
TGCGCCAGCAGCCAAGAGGGCGGGGATGAAAAACTGTTTTTT
CASSQEGGDEKLFF
>-|TRBJ1-1|TRBV4-1|-
TGCGCCAGCAGCCAAGATAGGAGGACTGAAGCTTTCTTT
CASSQDRRTEAFF
>once|TRBJ2-7|TRBV9|-
TGTGCCAGCAGCGTAGCTACCCTTACCTACGAGCAGTACTTC
CASSVATLTYEQYF
>-|TRBJ1-1|TRBV19|TRBD1
TGTGCCAGTATGGGGACAGTGGAAGCTTTCTTT
CASMGTVEAFF
>few|TRBJ2-7|TRBV7-9|-
TGTGCCAGCAGCTTTTCAGGTAACGAGCAGTACTTC
CASSFSGNEQYF
>once|TRBJ2-3|TRBV28|-
TGTGCCAGCTTGGGGGTTGTTCGCACAGATACGCAGTATTTT
CASLGVVRTDTQYF
>-|TRBJ1-5|TRBV15|TRBD1
TGTGCCACCAGCAGAGATAAGGGGGCCGGTAAGCCCCAGCATTTT
CATSRDKGAGKPQHF
>-|TRBJ1-3|TRBV27|-
TGTGCCAGCAGTTTATCCCTAGGGGCTGGAAACACCATATATTTT
CASSLSLGAGNTIYF
>-|TRBJ1-2|TRBV7-8|-
TGTGCCAGCAGCTCGTACCAAGTAGCCCAGACCTATGGCTACACCTTC
CASSSYQVAQTYGYTF
>-|TRBJ2-7|TRBV28|TRBD1
TGTGCCAGCAGTTTCGATGGACAGGCCTACGAGCAGTACTTC
CASSFDGQAYEQYF
>once|TRBJ2-7|TRBV7-2|-
TGTGCCAGCAGCTTTGGGCAGGGGTTTGACGAGCAGTACTTC
CASSFGQGFDEQYF
>-|TRBJ1-1|TRBV5-1|TRBD1
TGCGCCAGCAGCCCGACAGGGGCGATGAACACTGAAGCTTTCTTT
CASSPTGAMNTEAFF
>few|TRBJ1-4|TRBV7-9|-
TGTGCCAGCAGCTTAGCGGGGCCGGTTGAAAAACTGTTTTTT
CASSLAGPVEKLFF
>-|TRBJ2-7|TRBV5-1|TRBD2
TGCGCCAGCAGCTTGGCCACGGCGGGAGCGAGCGAGCAGTACTTC
CASSLATAGASEQYF
>once|TRBJ1-3|TRBV5-4|TRBD1
TGTGCCAGCAGCTCTGACAGGGCCAACACCATATATTTT
CASSSDRANTIYF
>-|TRBJ1-6|TRBV27|TRBD1
TGTGCCAGCAGTTCTACAGGGGGCGACTCACCCCTCCACTTT
CASSSTGGDSPLHF
>-|TRBJ1-2|TRBV13|-
TGTGCCAGCAGCTTAGGGACGGAAGCTAACTATGGCTACACCTTC
CASSLGTEANYGYTF
>-|TRBJ1-2|TRBV28|TRBD1
TGTGCCAGCAGTGGGGACAGGGAGGACCTGGGCTACACCTTC
CASSGDREDLGYTF
>-|TRBJ1-2|TRBV28|TRBD1
TGTGCCAGCAGCCAACCTCTTGACAGGGCGTATGACGGCTACACCTTC
CASSQPLDRAYDGYTF
>-|TRBJ2-7|TRBV28|-
TGTGCCAGCACCTTCCACGTTGGAGACAGCTCCTACGAGCAGTACTTC
CASTFHVGDSSYEQYF
>once|TRBJ1-2|TRBV14|TRBD1
TGTGCCAGCAGCACAGGGGTATACTATGGCTACACCTTC
CASSTGVYYGYTF
>-|TRBJ2-1|TRBV19|TRBD2
TGTGCCAGTAGTATAGCAGCGGGAGGCTCTGATGAGCAGTTCTTC
CASSIAAGGSDEQFF
>-|TRBJ2-1|TRBV6-1|-
TGTGCCAGTCGACTGGTTTACAATGAGCAGTTCTTC
CASRLVYNEQFF
>-|TRBJ2-5|TRBV12-5|-
TGTGCTAGTGGTTCCCCCGGGGACGGCGGTTACCAAGAGACCCAGTACTTC
CASGSPGDGGYQETQYF
>once|TRBJ1-1|TRBV6-6|TRBD1
TGTGCCAGCAGTCGGCTGGGACAGACGAACACTGAAGCTTTCTTT
CASSRLGQTNTEAFF
>-|TRBJ2-4|TRBV27|-
TGTGCCAGCAGTTCCCCCAGTATGGCCAAAAACATTCAGTACTTC
CASSSPSMAKNIQYF
>-|TRBJ1-5|TRBV27|-
TGTGCCAGCAGTTCAACTCCCAGGGTAGGCAATCAGCCCCAGCATTTT
CASSSTPRVGNQPQHF
>-|TRBJ2-1|TRBV7-6|-
TGTGCCAGCAGCTTAGGAATGGTCAATGAGCAGTTCTTC
CASSLGMVNEQFF
>once|TRBJ2-3|TRBV29-1|-
TGCAGCGTTGGGGAAGGGTCCAGAGATACGCAGTATTTT
CSVGEGSRDTQYF
>-|TRBJ2-7|TRBV6-5|-
TGTGCCAGCAGTTCCGACAGGAAATCACCCTACGAGCAGTACTTC
CASSSDRKSPYEQYF
>-|TRBJ2-7|TRBV11-2|TRBD1
TGTGCCAGCAGCGCCCGGGACAGGGGGCAAGACGAGCAGTACTTC
CASSARDRGQDEQYF
>-|TRBJ2-5|TRBV19|-
TGTGCCAGTAGTATGGGCGGGATTGAGACCCAGTACTTC
CASSMGGIETQYF
>-|TRBJ2-7|TRBV5-1|-
TGCGCCAGCAGCTTGGCTCAGGTCTCCCCGACCTACGAGCAGTACTTC
CASSLAQVSPTYEQYF
>-|TRBJ2-7|TRBV11-3|-
TGTGCCAGCAGCTTAGGTGGGGGGGCCGTCTACGAGCAGTACTTC
CASSLGGGAVYEQYF
>-|TRBJ2-7|TRBV2|-
TGTGCCAGCAGGGGGGGATACTACGAGCAGTACTTC
CASRGGYYEQYF
>-|TRBJ2-7|TRBV6-6|-
TGTGCCAGCAGGGAACACGGAGACTACGAGCAGTACTTC
CASREHGDYEQYF
>-|TRBJ1-5|TRBV5-1|-
TGCGCCAGCAGCTTGATCGGGGAAGGGCAGCCCCAGCATTTT
CASSLIGEGQPQHF
>-|TRBJ2-3|TRBV2|TRBD2
TGTGCCAGCAGTGATCTAGGACTAGGCGCGGGGCCGGGGACAGATACGCAGTATTTT
CASSDLGLGAGPGTDTQYF
>-|TRBJ2-1|TRBV5-4|-
TGTGCCAGCACCCCAGCGGGCTCCTACAATGAGCAGTTCTTC
CASTPAGSYNEQFF
>-|TRBJ1-3|TRBV27|-
TGTGCCAGCGCTCCCGGACGGAGCTCTGGAAACACCATATATTTT
CASAPGRSSGNTIYF
>-|TRBJ1-2|TRBV4-1|-
TGCGCCAGCAGCCAAGTTTTTGGGACAACTAACTATGGCTACACCTTC
CASSQVFGTTNYGYTF
>-|TRBJ2-7|TRBV30|TRBD1
TGTGCCTCCACGAGGGGGGACAGGGCTTTCGACGAGCAGTACTTC
CASTRGDRAFDEQYF
>-|TRBJ1-2|TRBV4-1|-
TGCGCCAGCAGCCAAGACTTCAAGGGATTTAACTATGGCTACACCTTC
CASSQDFKGFNYGYTF
>-|TRBJ2-1|TRBV27|TRBD1
TGTGCCAGCAAGGGGGCCGGGACCTACAATGAGCAGTTCTTC
CASKGAGTYNEQFF
>-|TRBJ2-2|TRBV27|TRBD1
TGTGCCAGCAGTTTGGCGGGACAGGGGTTTGGCGGGGAGCTGTTTTTT
CASSLAGQGFGGELFF
>-|TRBJ1-2|TRBV6-6|-
TGTGCCACCGAGACGCTCGGTGGCTACACCTTC
CATETLGGYTF
>-|TRBJ1-5|TRBV6-1|-
TGTGCCAGCAGTGAAGCCCCGGGACAAAAGAATCAGCCCCAGCATTTT
CASSEAPGQKNQPQHF